A selection of T cell receptor beta chains follows, all from one sample in a study of T cell repertoires in cytomegalovirus infection. For these receptors, no antigen is known. MiXCR, run by TCRdb on the reads, gives a single entry per CDR3 protein. Found here are approximately 600,000 distinct CDR3 sequences, approximately 40% of them singletons; the top ten hold about 48%. Sequences were derived from cultured PBMCs, sampled from culture after CMV antigen stimulation. Source of these receptors: a human donor in good health (CMV status not recorded). Some clones in this sample may be carry-over from other donors' samples. CDR3s include the opening cysteine and the closing phenylalanine or tryptophan. A D gene is named only where the DNA matches it firmly. For some rows the clone size is stated as once, few or many, or as a class when expanded; others skip it.

TRBJ2-2 NA NA TRBV7-8 CASEAGELFF TGTGCCAGCGAAGCGGGGGAGCTGTTTTTT
TRBJ2-7 NA TRBD1 TRBV12-3/TRBV12-4 CASGTGTGDNEQYF TGTGCCAGCGGGACCGGGACAGGGGACAACGAGCAGTACTTC
TRBJ1-2 NA NA TRBV24-1 CATRGDSDGYTF TGTGCCACCAGAGGGGATTCTGACGGCTACACCTTC
TRBJ2-5 NA NA TRBV28 CATGGAQETQYF TGTGCCACTGGCGGGGCCCAAGAGACCCAGTACTTC
TRBJ2-3 few NA TRBV28 CASSTSSGLTNTQYF TGTGCCAGCAGCACCTCCAGCGGGCTGACGAATACGCAGTATTTT
TRBJ1-6 many TRBD1 TRBV7-2 CASSQRQGRNSPLHF TGTGCCAGCAGCCAAAGACAGGGGAGGAATTCACCCCTCCACTTT
TRBJ1-6 NA NA TRBV20-1 CSASFGDSPLHF TGCAGTGCTAGTTTTGGGGATTCACCCCTCCACTTT
TRBJ2-1 NA NA TRBV18 CASTPMVEDEQFF TGTGCCAGCACCCCGATGGTGGAGGATGAGCAGTTCTTC
TRBJ1-5 few NA TRBV12-3/TRBV12-4 CASSFGPLNQPQHF TGTGCCAGCAGTTTCGGGCCCCTCAATCAGCCCCAGCATTTT
TRBJ2-7 few TRBD2 TRBV11-2 CASSPTGGRAFYEQYF TGTGCCAGCAGCCCGACCGGCGGGAGGGCGTTCTACGAGCAGTACTTC
TRBJ2-5 NA NA TRBV19 CASSISVGVETQYF TGTGCCAGTAGTATATCCGTAGGGGTGGAGACCCAGTACTTC
TRBJ1-2 NA NA TRBV6-1 CASSEDSKWTNYGYTF TGTGCCAGCAGTGAGGACAGTAAATGGACTAACTATGGCTACACCTTC
TRBJ2-1 NA NA TRBV28 CASSGLAQFF TGTGCCAGCAGCGGTCTGGCGCAGTTCTTC
TRBJ1-1 NA TRBD1 TRBV29-1 CSVVDRGEAFF TGCAGCGTCGTTGACAGGGGTGAAGCTTTCTTT
TRBJ2-7 NA TRBD2 TRBV20-1 CSARGISGGLRYEQYF TGCAGTGCTAGGGGGATTAGCGGGGGATTAAGATACGAGCAGTACTTC
TRBJ2-5 NA NA TRBV19 CASRSRSETQYF TGTGCCAGTAGATCTAGGTCGGAGACCCAGTACTTC
TRBJ1-1 few NA TRBV12-3/TRBV12-4 CASTPGDFMNTEAFF TGTGCCAGCACGCCGGGAGATTTCATGAACACTGAAGCTTTCTTT
TRBJ2-1 NA TRBD2 TRBV4-1 CASSRGLAGVIEQFF TGCGCCAGCAGCCGGGGACTAGCGGGAGTTATTGAGCAGTTCTTC
TRBJ2-3 NA TRBD1 TRBV15 CATSRLGQGFTDTQYF TGTGCCACCAGCAGACTGGGACAGGGTTTCACAGATACGCAGTATTTT
TRBJ2-1 few NA TRBV2 CASRREHYNEQFF TGTGCCAGCAGACGGGAGCATTACAATGAGCAGTTCTTC
TRBJ1-4 NA NA TRBV7-6 CATRFLGEKLFF TGTGCCACCCGTTTTCTGGGGGAAAAACTGTTTTTT
TRBJ2-3 few NA TRBV7-2 CASNISGTRYDTQYF TGTGCCAGCAACATCTCCGGGACCCGCTACGATACGCAGTATTTT
TRBJ2-1 NA NA TRBV7-6 CASSPVGASSYNEQFF TGTGCCAGCAGCCCCGTCGGGGCCAGCTCCTACAATGAGCAGTTCTTC
TRBJ2-3 NA NA TRBV2 CASSSFREAGTDTQYF TGTGCCAGCAGTAGTTTCAGGGAAGCGGGCACAGATACGCAGTATTTT
TRBJ2-3 NA NA TRBV5-1 CASSLGSTGGTDTQYF TGCGCCAGCAGCTTGGGCTCGACGGGCGGCACAGATACGCAGTATTTT
TRBJ1-6 NA NA TRBV6-1 CASTEGTRGSPLHF TGTGCCAGCACTGAGGGTACCCGGGGGTCACCCCTCCACTTT
TRBJ2-1 few TRBD2 TRBV7-2 CASSLDLRLAGGEQFF TGTGCCAGCAGCTTAGACCTGCGGCTAGCGGGGGGGGAGCAGTTCTTC
TRBJ2-7 few TRBD2 TRBV6-5 CASSYSSGDSYEQYF TGTGCCAGCAGTTACTCTAGCGGGGACTCCTACGAGCAGTACTTC
TRBJ2-3 NA TRBD2 TRBV7-7 CASSRAGVSDTQYF TGTGCCAGCAGCCGAGCGGGAGTTTCAGATACGCAGTATTTT
TRBJ1-3 many NA TRBV7-2 CASSPSGNTIYF TGTGCCAGCAGCCCCTCTGGAAACACCATATATTTT
TRBJ1-1 many TRBD1 TRBV7-8 CASSLVPPTGGSEAFF TGTGCCAGCAGCTTAGTACCGCCGACAGGGGGGTCTGAAGCTTTCTTT
TRBJ2-5 NA TRBD2 TRBV7-2 CASSFQSGGGEKTQYF TGTGCCAGCAGCTTTCAGTCGGGGGGGGGTGAGAAGACCCAGTACTTC
TRBJ1-4 many NA TRBV7-8 CASSQTRAGRNEKLFF TGTGCCAGCAGCCAGACCCGGGCAGGCCGAAATGAAAAACTGTTTTTT
TRBJ1-2 NA TRBD1 TRBV12-3/TRBV12-4 CASSPVEDRVTSNYGYTF TGTGCCAGCAGCCCCGTGGAGGACAGGGTTACATCTAACTATGGCTACACCTTC
TRBJ2-7 NA TRBD2 TRBV7-2 CASSSGLAGDYEQYF TGTGCCAGCAGCTCCGGACTAGCGGGAGACTACGAGCAGTACTTC